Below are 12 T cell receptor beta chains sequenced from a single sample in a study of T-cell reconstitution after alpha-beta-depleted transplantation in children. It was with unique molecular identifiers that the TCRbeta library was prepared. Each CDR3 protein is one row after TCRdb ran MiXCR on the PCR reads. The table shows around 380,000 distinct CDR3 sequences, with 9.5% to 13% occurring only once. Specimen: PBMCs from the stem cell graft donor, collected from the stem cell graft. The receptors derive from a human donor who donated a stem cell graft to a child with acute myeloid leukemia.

The CDR3, as DNA: TGTGCCAGCAGCTCCTTGAACAGGGCTCACTACTATGAGCAGTACTTC. Translated: CASSSLNRAHYYEQYF. The gene calls are TRBV7-8 and TRBJ2-7; tentative D call: TRBD1 (6 bases). CDR3 length: 16 amino acids. V lost 4 bases to trimming and J lost 7 bases, with 23 bases between them. Per the germline V gene, CDR1 is SGHVS and CDR2 is FQNEAQ.

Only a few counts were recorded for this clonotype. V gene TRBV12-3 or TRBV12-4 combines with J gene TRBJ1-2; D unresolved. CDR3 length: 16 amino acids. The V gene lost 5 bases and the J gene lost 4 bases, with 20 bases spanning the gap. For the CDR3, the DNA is TGTGCCAGCAGTCCCACCTTGGAGGGATTGGCCTATGGCTACACCTTC. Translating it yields CASSPTLEGLAYGYTF.

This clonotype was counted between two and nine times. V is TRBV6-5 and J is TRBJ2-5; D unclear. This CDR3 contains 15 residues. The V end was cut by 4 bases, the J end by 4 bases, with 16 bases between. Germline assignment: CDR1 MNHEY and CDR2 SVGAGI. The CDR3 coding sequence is TGTGCCAGCAGTTCCCTCTTGGGGTCCCCAGAGACCCAGTACTTC. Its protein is CASSSLLGSPETQYF.

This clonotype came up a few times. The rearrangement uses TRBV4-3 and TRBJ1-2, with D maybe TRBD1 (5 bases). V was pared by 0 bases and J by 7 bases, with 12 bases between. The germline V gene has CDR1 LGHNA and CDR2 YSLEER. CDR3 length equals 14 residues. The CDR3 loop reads CASSQERGFVGYTF. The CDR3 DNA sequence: TGCGCCAGCAGCCAAGAACGGGGGTTTGTTGGCTACACCTTC.

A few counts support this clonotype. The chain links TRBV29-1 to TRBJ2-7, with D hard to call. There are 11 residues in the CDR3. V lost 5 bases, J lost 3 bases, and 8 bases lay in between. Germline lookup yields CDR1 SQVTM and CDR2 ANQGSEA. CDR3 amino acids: CSVRTNYEQYV. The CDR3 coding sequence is TGCAGCGTTCGGACGAACTACGAGCAGTACGTC.

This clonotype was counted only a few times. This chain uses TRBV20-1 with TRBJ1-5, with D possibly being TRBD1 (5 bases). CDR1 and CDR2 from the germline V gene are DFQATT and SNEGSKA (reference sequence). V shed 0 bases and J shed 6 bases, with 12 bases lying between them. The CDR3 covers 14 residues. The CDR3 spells CSAREAFGGQPQHF. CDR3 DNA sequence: TGCAGTGCTAGAGAGGCGTTTGGGGGTCAGCCCCAGCATTTT.

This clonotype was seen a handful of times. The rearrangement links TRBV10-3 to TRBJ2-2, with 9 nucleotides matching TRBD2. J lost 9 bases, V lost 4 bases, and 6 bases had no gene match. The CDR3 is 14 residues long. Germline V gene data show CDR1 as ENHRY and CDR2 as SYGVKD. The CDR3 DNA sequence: TGTGCCATCAGTGCTGAGCGGGGGGTCCGGGAGCTGTTTTTT. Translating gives CAISAERGVRELFF.

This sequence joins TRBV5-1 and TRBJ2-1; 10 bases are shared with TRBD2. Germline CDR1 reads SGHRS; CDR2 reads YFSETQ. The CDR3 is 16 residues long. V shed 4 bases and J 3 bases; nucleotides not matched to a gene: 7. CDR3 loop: CASSLQGLADYNEQFF. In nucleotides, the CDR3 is TGCGCCAGCAGCCTCCAAGGACTAGCGGACTACAATGAGCAGTTCTTC.

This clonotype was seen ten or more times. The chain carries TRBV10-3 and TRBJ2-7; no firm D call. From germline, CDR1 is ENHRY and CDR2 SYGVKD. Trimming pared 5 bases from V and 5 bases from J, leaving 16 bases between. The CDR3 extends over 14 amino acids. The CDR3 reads CAISSRRADDEQYF. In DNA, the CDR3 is TGTGCCATCAGTTCCCGACGGGCTGATGACGAGCAGTACTTC.

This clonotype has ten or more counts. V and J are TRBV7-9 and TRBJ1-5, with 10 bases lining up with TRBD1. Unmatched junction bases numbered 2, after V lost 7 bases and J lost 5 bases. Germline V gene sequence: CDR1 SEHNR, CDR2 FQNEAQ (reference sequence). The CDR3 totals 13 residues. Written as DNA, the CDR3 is TGTGCCAGCACCGGGACAGGGGATCAGCCCCAGCATTTT. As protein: CASTGTGDQPQHF.

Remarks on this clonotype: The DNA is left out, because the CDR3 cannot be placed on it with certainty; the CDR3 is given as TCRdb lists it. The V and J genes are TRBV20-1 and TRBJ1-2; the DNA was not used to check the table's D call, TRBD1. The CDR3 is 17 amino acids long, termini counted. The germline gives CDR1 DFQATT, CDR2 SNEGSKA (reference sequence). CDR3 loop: CSARESFGPGGSYGYTF.

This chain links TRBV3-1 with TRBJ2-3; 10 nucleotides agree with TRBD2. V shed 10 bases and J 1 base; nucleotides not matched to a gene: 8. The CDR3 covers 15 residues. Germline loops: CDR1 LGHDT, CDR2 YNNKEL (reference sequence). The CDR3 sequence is CATTRGTSGTDTQYF. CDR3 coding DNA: TGTGCCACCACAAGGGGGACTAGCGGCACAGATACGCAGTATTTT.